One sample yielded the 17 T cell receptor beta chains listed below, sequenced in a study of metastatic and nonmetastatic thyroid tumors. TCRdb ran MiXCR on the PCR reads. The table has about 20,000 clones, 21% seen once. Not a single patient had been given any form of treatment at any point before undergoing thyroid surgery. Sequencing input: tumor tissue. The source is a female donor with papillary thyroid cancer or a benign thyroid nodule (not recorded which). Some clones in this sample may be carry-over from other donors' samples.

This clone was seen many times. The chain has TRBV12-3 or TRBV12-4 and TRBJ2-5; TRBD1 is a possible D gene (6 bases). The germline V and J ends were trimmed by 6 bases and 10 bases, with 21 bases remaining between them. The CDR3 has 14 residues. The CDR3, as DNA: TGTGCCAGCAGCACGGCCCAGGGGTGGGGTGGCCAGTACTTC. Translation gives CASSTAQGWGGQYF.

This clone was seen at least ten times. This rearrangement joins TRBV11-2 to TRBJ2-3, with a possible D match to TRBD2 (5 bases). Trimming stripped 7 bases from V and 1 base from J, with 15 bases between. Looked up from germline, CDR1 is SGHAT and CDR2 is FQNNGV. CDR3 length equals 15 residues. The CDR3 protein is CASTPGLFGTDTQYF. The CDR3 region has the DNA TGTGCCAGCACCCCCGGACTTTTTGGCACAGATACGCAGTATTTT. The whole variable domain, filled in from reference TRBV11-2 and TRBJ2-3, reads EAGVAQSPRYKIIEKRQSVAFWCNPISGHATLYWYQQILGQGPKLLIQFQNNGVVDDSQLPKDRFSAERLKGVDSTLKIQPAKLEDSAVYLCASTPGLFGTDTQYFGPGTRLTVL.

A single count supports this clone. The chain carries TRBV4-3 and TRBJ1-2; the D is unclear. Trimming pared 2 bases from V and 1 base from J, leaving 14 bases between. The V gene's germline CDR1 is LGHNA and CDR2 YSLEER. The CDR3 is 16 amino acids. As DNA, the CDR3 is TGCGCCAGCAGCCAAAACGTTGAACCTAGTAACTATGGCTACACCTTC. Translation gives CASSQNVEPSNYGYTF.

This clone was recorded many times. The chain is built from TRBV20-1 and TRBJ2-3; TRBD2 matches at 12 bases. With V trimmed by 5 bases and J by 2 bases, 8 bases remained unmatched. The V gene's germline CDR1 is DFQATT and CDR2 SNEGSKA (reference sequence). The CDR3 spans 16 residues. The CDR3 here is CSASGGTSGPTDTQYF. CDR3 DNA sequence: TGCAGTGCTTCAGGTGGGACTAGCGGGCCCACAGATACGCAGTATTTT.

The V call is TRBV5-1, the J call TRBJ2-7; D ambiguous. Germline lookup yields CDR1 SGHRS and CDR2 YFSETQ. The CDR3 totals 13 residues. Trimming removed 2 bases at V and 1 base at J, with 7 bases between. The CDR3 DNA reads TGCGCCAGCAGCTTAGGGTCATCCTACGAGCAGTACTTC. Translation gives CASSLGSSYEQYF. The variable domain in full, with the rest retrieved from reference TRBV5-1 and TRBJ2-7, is KAGVTQTPRYLIKTRGQQVTLSCSPISGHRSVSWYQQTPGQGLQFLFEYFSETQRNKGNFPGRFSGRQFSNSRSEMNVSTLELGDSALYLCASSLGSSYEQYFGPGTRLTVT.

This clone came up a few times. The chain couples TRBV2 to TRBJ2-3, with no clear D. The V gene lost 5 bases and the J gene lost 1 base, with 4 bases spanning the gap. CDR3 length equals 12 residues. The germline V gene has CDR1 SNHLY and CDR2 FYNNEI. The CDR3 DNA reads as TGTGCCAGCAGTAGCGGCACAGATACGCAGTATTTT. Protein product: CASSSGTDTQYF.

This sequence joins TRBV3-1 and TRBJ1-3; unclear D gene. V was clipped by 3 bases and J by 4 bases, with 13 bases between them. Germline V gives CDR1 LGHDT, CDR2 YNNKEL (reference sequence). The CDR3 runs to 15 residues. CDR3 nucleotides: TGTGCCAGCAGCCAGCATGGAGGGAGAGGAAACACCATATATTTT. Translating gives CASSQHGGRGNTIYF.

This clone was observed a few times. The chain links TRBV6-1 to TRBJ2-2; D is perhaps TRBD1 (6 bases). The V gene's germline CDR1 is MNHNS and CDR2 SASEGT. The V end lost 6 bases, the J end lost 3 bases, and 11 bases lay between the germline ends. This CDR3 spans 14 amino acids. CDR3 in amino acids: CASRGGVDTGELFF. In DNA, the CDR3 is TGTGCCAGCAGAGGGGGAGTGGACACCGGGGAGCTGTTTTTT.

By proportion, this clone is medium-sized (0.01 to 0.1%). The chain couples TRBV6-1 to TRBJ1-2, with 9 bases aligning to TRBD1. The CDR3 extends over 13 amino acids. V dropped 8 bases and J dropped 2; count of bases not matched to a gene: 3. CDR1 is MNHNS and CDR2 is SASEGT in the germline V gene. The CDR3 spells CASGQGLNYGYTF. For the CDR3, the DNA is TGTGCCAGCGGACAGGGGCTGAACTATGGCTACACCTTC.

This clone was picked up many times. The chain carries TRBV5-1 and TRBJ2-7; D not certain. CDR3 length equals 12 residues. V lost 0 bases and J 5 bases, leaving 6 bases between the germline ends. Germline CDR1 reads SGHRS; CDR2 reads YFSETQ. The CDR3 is CASSLVRDEQYF. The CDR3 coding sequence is TGCGCCAGCAGCTTGGTCCGGGACGAGCAGTACTTC.

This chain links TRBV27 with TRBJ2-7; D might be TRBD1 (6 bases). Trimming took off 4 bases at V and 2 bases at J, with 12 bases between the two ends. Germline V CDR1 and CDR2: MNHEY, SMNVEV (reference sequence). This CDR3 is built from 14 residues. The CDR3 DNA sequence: TGTGCCAGCAGTTCCCAAGGGGGAGCCTACGAGCAGTACTTC. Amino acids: CASSSQGGAYEQYF.

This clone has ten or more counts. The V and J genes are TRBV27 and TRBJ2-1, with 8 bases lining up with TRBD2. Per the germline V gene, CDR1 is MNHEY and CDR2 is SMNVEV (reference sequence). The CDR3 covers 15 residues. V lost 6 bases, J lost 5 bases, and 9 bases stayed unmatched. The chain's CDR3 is CASRSGTSLDNEQFF. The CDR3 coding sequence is TGTGCCAGCAGGAGCGGGACTAGTCTCGACAATGAGCAGTTCTTC.

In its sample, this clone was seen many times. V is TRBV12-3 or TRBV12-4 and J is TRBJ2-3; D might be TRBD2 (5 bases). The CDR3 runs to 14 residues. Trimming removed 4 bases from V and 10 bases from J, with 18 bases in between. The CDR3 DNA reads TGTGCCAGCAGTTCGGTACGGGGAACGAGGTCGCAGTATTTT. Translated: CASSSVRGTRSQYF.

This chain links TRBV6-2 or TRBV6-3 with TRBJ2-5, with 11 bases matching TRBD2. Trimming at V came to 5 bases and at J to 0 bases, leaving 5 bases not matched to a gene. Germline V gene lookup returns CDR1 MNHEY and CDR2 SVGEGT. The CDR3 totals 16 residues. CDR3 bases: TGTGCCAGCAGTAAGGGACTAGCGGAGTACCAAGAGACCCAGTACTTC. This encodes CASSKGLAEYQETQYF.

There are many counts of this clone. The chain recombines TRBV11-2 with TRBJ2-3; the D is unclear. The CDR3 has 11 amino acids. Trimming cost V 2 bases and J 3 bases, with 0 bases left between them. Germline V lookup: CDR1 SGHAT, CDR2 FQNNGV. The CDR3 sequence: CASSLTDTQYF. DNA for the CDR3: TGTGCCAGCAGCTTAACAGATACGCAGTATTTT. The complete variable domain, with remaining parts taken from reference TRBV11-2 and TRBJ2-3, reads EAGVAQSPRYKIIEKRQSVAFWCNPISGHATLYWYQQILGQGPKLLIQFQNNGVVDDSQLPKDRFSAERLKGVDSTLKIQPAKLEDSAVYLCASSLTDTQYFGPGTRLTVL.

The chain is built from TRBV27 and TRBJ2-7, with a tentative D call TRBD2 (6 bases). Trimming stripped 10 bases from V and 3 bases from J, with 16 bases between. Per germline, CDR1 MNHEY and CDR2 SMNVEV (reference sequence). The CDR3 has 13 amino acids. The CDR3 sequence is CATMKDGGYEQYF. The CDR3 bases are TGTGCCACCATGAAGGACGGGGGCTACGAGCAGTACTTC.

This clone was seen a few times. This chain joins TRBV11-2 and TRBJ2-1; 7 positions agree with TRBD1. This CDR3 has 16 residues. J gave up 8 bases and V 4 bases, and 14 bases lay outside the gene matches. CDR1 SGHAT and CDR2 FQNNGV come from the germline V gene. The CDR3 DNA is TGTGCCAGCAGCTCCTATGGGGGTTACAGGGGATATGAGCAGTTCTTC. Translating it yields CASSSYGGYRGYEQFF.